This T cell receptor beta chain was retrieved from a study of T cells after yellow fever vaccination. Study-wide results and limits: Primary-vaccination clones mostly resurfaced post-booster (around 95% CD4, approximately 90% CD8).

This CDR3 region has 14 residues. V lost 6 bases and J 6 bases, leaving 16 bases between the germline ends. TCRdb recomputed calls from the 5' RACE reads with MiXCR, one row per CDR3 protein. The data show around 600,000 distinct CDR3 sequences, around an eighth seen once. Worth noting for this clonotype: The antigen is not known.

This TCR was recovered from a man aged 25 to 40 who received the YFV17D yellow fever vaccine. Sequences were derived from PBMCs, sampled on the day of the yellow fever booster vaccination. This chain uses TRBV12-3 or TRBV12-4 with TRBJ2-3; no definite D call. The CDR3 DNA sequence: TGTGCCAGCAGCCGGCGTTTGGTTATTGATACGCAGTATTTT. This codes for CASSRRLVIDTQYF.